This T cell receptor beta chain was identified in a study of control samples from healthy donors and cancer patients. Sequencing was performed with immunoSEQ multiplex PCR; in TCRdb, only in-frame clones are kept and a portion is missing. Counted here are roughly 450,000 clones, approximately 92% occurring once; the ten biggest clones make up 5% to 7%. The sample comprised PBMCs. The clonotype was recovered from a man in his forties with head and neck cancer.

DNA for the CDR3: TGTGCCAGCAGCTTAGGGGGACAGTTCTCCTACGAGCAGTACTTC. Residues: CASSLGGQFSYEQYF. V usage is TRBV7-2 and J usage is TRBJ2-7, with 7 bases fitting TRBD1. The V gene's germline CDR1 is SGHTA and CDR2 FQGNSA. Trimming took 1 base from V and 0 from J; bases not matched to a gene: 3. This CDR3 has 15 amino acids.